The source of this TCR beta chain is a study of OX40 agonist ivuxolimab in advanced cancers. Turning to the study itself: An anti-OX40 (CD134) antibody with agonistic activity, ivuxolimab, was administered to patients.

Of note for this clone: The antigen is unknown.

Trimming cost V 1 base and J 0 bases, with 4 bases left between them. The CDR3 runs to 14 residues. Per the germline V gene, CDR1 is MNHEY and CDR2 is SMNVEV (reference sequence). TCRdb keeps only in-frame clones here, not all; method: immunoSEQ multiplex PCR. Of about 35,000 clones in the sample, roughly 80% are singletons; the top ten hold over 2.5%. Findings of the study overall: The study observed clonal expansion of CD4+ and CD8+ blood T cells by week 6 at 0.1 to 3.0 mg/kg. Researchers report that CD8+ T cells had, on average, more expanded clones than CD4+.

The sequenced sample was CD4+ or CD8+ T cells sorted from blood, obtained in a trial of the OX40 agonist ivuxolimab. The sequence came from an adult with an advanced solid tumor such as melanoma, head and neck, liver or kidney cancer. V is TRBV27 and J is TRBJ1-5; D not certain. The chain's CDR3 is CASSLLDSNQPQHF. CDR3 in DNA: TGTGCCAGCAGTTTATTAGATAGCAATCAGCCCCAGCATTTT.